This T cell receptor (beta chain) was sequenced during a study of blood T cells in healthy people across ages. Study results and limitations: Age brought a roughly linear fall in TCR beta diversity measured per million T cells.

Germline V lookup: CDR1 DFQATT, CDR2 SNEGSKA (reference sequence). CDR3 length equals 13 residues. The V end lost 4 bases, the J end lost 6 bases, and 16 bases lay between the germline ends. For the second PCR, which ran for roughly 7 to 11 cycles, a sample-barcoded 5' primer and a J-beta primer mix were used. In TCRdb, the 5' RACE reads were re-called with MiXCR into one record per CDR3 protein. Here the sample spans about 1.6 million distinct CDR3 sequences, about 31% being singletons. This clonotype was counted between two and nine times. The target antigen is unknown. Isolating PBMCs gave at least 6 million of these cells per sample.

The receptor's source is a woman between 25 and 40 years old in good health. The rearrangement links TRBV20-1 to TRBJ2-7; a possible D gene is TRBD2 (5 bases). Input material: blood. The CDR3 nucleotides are TGCAGTGCTATGACTATTGACGCGGGCGAGCAGTACTTC. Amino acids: CSAMTIDAGEQYF.